The 30 T cell receptor beta chains below come from one sample, sequenced in a study. One entry per CDR3 protein results from TCRdb running MiXCR on the RT-PCR reads. The sample shows around 700,000 distinct CDR3 sequences, 13% to 15% of them seen only once. Sequencing input: memory CD4+ T cells from blood. Receptors originate from a female donor in good health, serving as a healthy control.

This sequence joins TRBV5-1 and TRBJ2-1; tentative D call: TRBD2 (6 bases). Trimming removed 4 bases at V and 8 bases at J, with 13 bases between. This CDR3 comprises 13 residues. CDR1 and CDR2 from the germline V gene are SGHRS and YFSETQ. The CDR3 loop is CASSREPGHEQFF. CDR3 nucleotides: TGCGCCAGCAGCCGGGAGCCGGGGCATGAGCAGTTCTTC.

This clonotype was counted between two and nine times. The rearrangement joins TRBV29-1 to TRBJ1-1, with TRBD1 matching over 7 bases. From germline, CDR1 is SQVTM and CDR2 ANQGSEA. This CDR3 spans 13 amino acids. Trimming took 4 bases from V and 5 from J; bases not matched to a gene: 7. The DNA of the CDR3 is TGCAGCGTTGGACTGGGACAGATAACTGAAGCTTTCTTT. It yields the protein CSVGLGQITEAFF. Full variable domain (missing parts from reference TRBV29-1 and TRBJ1-1): SAVISQKPSRDICQRGTSLTIQCQVDSQVTMMFWYRQQPGQSLTLIATANQGSEATYESGFVIDKFPISRPNLTFSTLTVSNMSPEDSSIYLCSVGLGQITEAFFGQGTRLTVV.

To note about this clonotype: It is likely a read error, because the conserved phenylalanine at the end of the CDR3 is missing. The chain combines TRBV5-1 with TRBJ1-1; 12 bases map to TRBD1. Losses at the gene ends were 4 bases for V and 8 bases for J; bases not matched to a gene: 12. In germline, CDR1 is SGHRS, CDR2 YFSETQ. The CDR3 runs 16 residues. The CDR3 nucleotides are TGCGCCAGCAGCCTCGGGACAGGGGGCACCTTCGCAGAAGCTTTCTTA. Residues: CASSLGTGGTFAEAFL.

This clonotype was recorded many times. The chain uses TRBV20-1 and TRBJ2-5; TRBD2 agrees at 10 bases. Trimming removed 6 bases from V and 4 bases from J; junction bases left unmatched: 5. The CDR3 runs to 13 residues. Germline loops: CDR1 DFQATT, CDR2 SNEGSKA (reference sequence). This chain's CDR3 is CSAEKREGETQYF. CDR3 DNA: TGCAGTGCCGAAAAGCGGGAGGGAGAGACCCAGTACTTC.

This clonotype was observed many times. The chain joins TRBV5-1 to TRBJ2-7, with a possible D match to TRBD1 (6 bases). Trimming removed 5 bases at V and 5 bases at J, with 14 bases between. CDR1 is SGHRS and CDR2 is YFSETQ in the germline V gene. The CDR3 sequence is 13 residues long. The CDR3 DNA is TGCGCCAGCAGTCAACAGGGCTTCCACGAGCAGTACTTC. It encodes CASSQQGFHEQYF.

This clonotype has only a few counts. The rearrangement joins TRBV7-2 to TRBJ1-2, with a weak D call TRBD1 (5 bases). The CDR3 sequence is 12 residues long. Deletions cut 4 bases from V and 8 bases from J, with 11 bases between. Germline CDR1 and CDR2: SGHTA and FQGNSA. Here the CDR3 DNA reads TGTGCCAGCAGCTCCCCGGGGCGAGGCTACACCTTC. Encoded protein: CASSSPGRGYTF.

The chain employs TRBV5-1 and TRBJ1-1; the D is unclear. V was shortened by 5 bases and J by 1 base, with 9 bases between the two germline ends. CDR1 and CDR2 from the germline V gene are SGHRS and YFSETQ. The CDR3 extends over 13 amino acids. The DNA of the CDR3 is TGCGCCAGCAGGGCGGAAAAGAACACTGAAGCTTTCTTT. Residues: CASRAEKNTEAFF.

J is TRBJ1-1 and V is TRBV18; TRBD1 agrees at 10 bases. The CDR3 runs 17 residues. CDR1 is KGHSH, CDR2 LQKENI, per germline. V lost 3 bases and J lost 4; bases outside the gene matches: 11. CDR3 sequence reads: CASSPATGGAGGTEAFF. The CDR3 DNA reads as TGTGCCAGCTCACCGGCGACAGGGGGCGCAGGGGGCACTGAAGCTTTCTTT. Complete variable domain (other parts from reference TRBV18 and TRBJ1-1): NAGVMQNPRHLVRRRGQEARLRCSPMKGHSHVYWYRQLPEEGLKFMVYLQKENIIDESGMPKERFSAEFPKEGPSILRIQQVVRGDSAAYFCASSPATGGAGGTEAFFGQGTRLTVV.

The rearrangement joins TRBV24-1 to TRBJ2-7; D is possibly TRBD2 (5 bases). The CDR3 is 15 residues long. Trimming left V 9 bases short and J 0 bases short, with 17 bases between. Per the germline V gene, CDR1 is KGHDR and CDR2 is SFDVKD. This CDR3 reads CATPRRTRSSYEQYF. CDR3 nucleotides: TGTGCCACCCCCCGGAGGACCCGGAGCTCCTACGAGCAGTACTTC.

This clonotype was counted at least ten times. The CDR3: CASSLGLDREKTEAFF. CDR3 DNA: TGCGCCAGCAGCTTGGGCCTAGACAGGGAAAAAACTGAAGCTTTCTTT. The V call is TRBV5-1, the J call TRBJ1-1, with TRBD1 matching over 7 bases. Trimming cost V 0 bases and J 5 bases; bases outside gene matches: 10. The CDR3 covers 16 residues. Germline-derived CDR1 and CDR2 are SGHRS and YFSETQ. Full variable domain (outside the CDR3, taken from reference TRBV5-1 and TRBJ1-1): KAGVTQTPRYLIKTRGQQVTLSCSPISGHRSVSWYQQTPGQGLQFLFEYFSETQRNKGNFPGRFSGRQFSNSRSEMNVSTLELGDSALYLCASSLGLDREKTEAFFGQGTRLTVV.

This clonotype has ten or more counts. J is TRBJ2-1 and V is TRBV29-1; D uncertain. The germline V and J ends were trimmed by 0 bases and 7 bases, with 10 bases remaining between them. The CDR3 extends over 13 amino acids. Germline V gene data show CDR1 as SQVTM and CDR2 as ANQGSEA. As DNA, the CDR3 is TGCAGCGTTGAAGATCCATACGGGAATGAGCAGTTCTTC. Encoded protein: CSVEDPYGNEQFF.

V usage is TRBV3-1 and J usage is TRBJ2-1; D is perhaps TRBD1 (8 bases). Between the trimmed V and J ends, which lost 3 bases and 7 bases, there was a span of 19 bases. CDR3 length: 16 residues. CDR1 and CDR2 (germline): LGHDT, YNNKEL (reference sequence). In nucleotides, the CDR3 is TGTGCCAGCAGCCATTTAAGCGGGACAGGTTTGAATGAGCAGTTCTTC. This gives the protein CASSHLSGTGLNEQFF.

This clonotype has ten or more counts. The chain carries TRBV12-3 or TRBV12-4 and TRBJ2-3, with D possibly called TRBD1 or TRBD2 (6 bases each). The V end was cut by 6 bases, the J end by 1 base, with 14 bases between. The CDR3 is 15 residues long. DNA of the CDR3: TGTGCCAGCAGGGCCGGGGGCGGGGGCACAGATACGCAGTATTTT. This translates into CASRAGGGGTDTQYF.

This clonotype was observed many times. The V and J genes are TRBV6-5 and TRBJ2-3, with a possible D match to TRBD2 (5 bases). CDR1 and CDR2 (germline): MNHEY, SVGAGI. Trimming removed 10 bases at V and 8 bases at J, with 19 bases between. This CDR3 spans 13 amino acids. CDR3 region: CATRRAGSRTQYF. For the CDR3, the DNA is TGTGCCACCCGAAGGGCGGGTTCCCGTACGCAGTATTTT.

This clonotype was recorded at least ten times. The rearrangement joins TRBV20-1 to TRBJ2-7; D ambiguous. The germline CDR1 and CDR2 sequences are DFQATT and SNEGSKA (reference sequence). The CDR3 extends over 12 amino acids. V was cut by 6 bases and J by 5 bases, with 14 bases left in between. The CDR3 is CSAPDGPHEQYF. CDR3 bases: TGCAGTGCCCCTGACGGGCCGCACGAGCAGTACTTC.

This clonotype was seen more than once but under ten times. The J gene is TRBJ1-1, the V gene TRBV7-3, with TRBD1 identical over 7 bases. CDR3 length equals 15 residues. V shed 5 bases and J 5 bases; nucleotides not matched to a gene: 11. Germline loops: CDR1 SGHTA, CDR2 FQGTGA. CDR3 sequence: CASSADRVSITEAFF. The DNA for the CDR3 is TGTGCCAGCAGCGCCGACAGGGTTAGTATAACTGAAGCTTTCTTT.

The genes are TRBV15 and TRBJ1-5; TRBD1 is a possible D gene (5 bases). Trimming took off 0 bases at V and 5 bases at J, with 14 bases between the two ends. CDR1 is LNHNV and CDR2 is YYDKDF in the germline V gene (reference sequence). The CDR3 contains 16 residues. The CDR3 protein is CATSRDQYRQDQPQHF. The CDR3 bases are TGTGCCACCAGCAGAGATCAGTACAGGCAGGATCAGCCCCAGCATTTT.

This clonotype turned up a few times. V gene TRBV11-2 combines with J gene TRBJ2-2; 12 nucleotides align to TRBD2. The CDR3 loop spans 16 amino acids. The trim removed 6 bases at V and 1 base at J, leaving 3 bases unmatched. Germline lookup yields CDR1 SGHAT and CDR2 FQNNGV. The CDR3 DNA is TGTGCCAGCAGAATGACTAGCGGGAGGAACACCGGGGAGCTGTTTTTT. Its translation is CASRMTSGRNTGELFF.

A few counts support this clonotype. The rearrangement joins TRBV5-1 to TRBJ1-2; no definite D call. Germline loops: CDR1 SGHRS, CDR2 YFSETQ. V dropped 0 bases and J dropped 7 bases, with 16 bases sitting between them. The CDR3 length is 15 residues. The CDR3 spells CASSLAQEEASGYTF. The CDR3 region has the DNA TGCGCCAGCAGCTTGGCCCAGGAGGAGGCGTCTGGCTACACCTTC.

This clonotype showed up many times. The J gene is TRBJ1-5, the V gene TRBV20-1, with 9 bases aligning to TRBD1. The ends lost 4 bases at V and 1 base at J; junction bases unmatched: 11. The CDR3 is 17 residues long. Germline lookup yields CDR1 DFQATT and CDR2 SNEGSKA (reference sequence). The CDR3 protein is CSANLDRGIRSNQPQHF. In DNA, the CDR3 is TGCAGTGCTAACCTGGACAGGGGAATTCGAAGCAATCAGCCCCAGCATTTT.

The genes are TRBV10-3 and TRBJ2-1, with 8 bases that match TRBD2. The CDR3 is 15 amino acids. Germline lookup yields CDR1 ENHRY and CDR2 SYGVKD. V was clipped by 3 bases and J by 7 bases; unmatched bases: 8. The CDR3 loop reads CAISDGTSVRNEQFF. Here the CDR3 DNA reads TGTGCCATCAGTGATGGGACTAGTGTGCGGAATGAGCAGTTCTTC.

This clonotype occurred a few times. This chain joins TRBV20-1 and TRBJ2-2, with D unresolved. V lost 6 bases and J 2 bases, leaving 13 bases between the germline ends. The germline gives CDR1 DFQATT, CDR2 SNEGSKA (reference sequence). CDR3 length: 14 residues. CDR3 sequence reads: CSAKGELNTGELFF. CDR3 coding DNA: TGCAGTGCCAAGGGTGAACTTAACACCGGGGAGCTGTTTTTT.

This clonotype occurred a few times. The rearrangement links TRBV30 to TRBJ2-1, with 12 nucleotides matching TRBD2. V lost 6 bases to trimming and J lost 0 bases; unmatched junction nucleotides: 9. This CDR3 comprises 17 residues. Germline V gives CDR1 GTSNPN, CDR2 SVGIG (reference sequence). CDR3 loop: CACKTSGGPSSYNEQFF. The CDR3 bases are TGTGCCTGTAAGACTAGCGGGGGTCCAAGCTCCTACAATGAGCAGTTCTTC. Combining the CDR3 with reference TRBV30 and TRBJ2-1 gives the whole variable domain SQTIHQWPATLVQPVGSPLSLECTVEGTSNPNLYWYRQAAGRGLQLLFYSVGIGQISSEVPQNLSASRPQDRQFILSSKKLLLSDSGFYLCACKTSGGPSSYNEQFFGPGTRLTVL.

This chain uses TRBV30 with TRBJ1-2; D might be TRBD1 (6 bases). CDR1 GTSNPN and CDR2 SVGIG come from the germline V gene (reference sequence). V shed 5 bases and J shed 8 bases, with 18 bases lying between them. The CDR3 loop spans 13 amino acids. Here the CDR3 reads CAWQQGQPGGYTF. In nucleotides, the CDR3 is TGTGCCTGGCAACAGGGTCAGCCAGGGGGCTACACCTTC.

This clonotype has just a few counts. The V and J genes are TRBV20-1 and TRBJ2-7; D is unclear. Germline V gene lookup returns CDR1 DFQATT and CDR2 SNEGSKA (reference sequence). V was clipped by 2 bases and J by 3 bases, with 14 bases between them. This CDR3 has 14 amino acids. The CDR3 sequence is CSARRPDFSYEQYF. In DNA, the CDR3 is TGCAGTGCTAGACGACCCGACTTCAGCTACGAGCAGTACTTC.

Only a few counts were recorded for this clonotype. The rearrangement links TRBV5-1 to TRBJ1-6; D is unresolved. The CDR3 totals 13 residues. Trimming took 5 bases from V and 6 from J, leaving 9 bases between them. Germline loops: CDR1 SGHRS, CDR2 YFSETQ. CDR3 in DNA: TGCGCCAGCAGTCCGGCGGCTAATTCACCCCTCCACTTT. Translating gives CASSPAANSPLHF.

This chain uses TRBV7-9 with TRBJ2-6, with a weak D call TRBD2 (5 bases). CDR3 length equals 16 residues. Trimming removed 5 bases at V and 4 bases at J, with 15 bases between. The germline gives CDR1 SEHNR, CDR2 FQNEAQ (reference sequence). The CDR3 DNA reads TGTGCCAGCAGCCCTGGACTCCCCCTCGGGGCCAACGTCCTGACTTTC. Its protein product is CASSPGLPLGANVLTF.

On this clonotype itself: The junction does not match germline at one end; this may be a read error. This chain links TRBV6-1 with TRBJ2-2; 8 nucleotides align to TRBD2. CDR1 is MNHNS, CDR2 SASEGT, per germline. The CDR3 loop spans 15 amino acids. Written as DNA, the CDR3 is TGTGCCAGCAGGGAAGGTAGCGGGACGGGCGGGGAGCTGTTTTTT. This gives the protein CASREGSGTGGELFF.

This clonotype has more than one count but fewer than ten. The V and J genes are TRBV10-2 and TRBJ1-4; possibly TRBD1 for D (6 bases). Deletions cut 6 bases from V and 8 bases from J, with 22 bases between. This CDR3 is 16 amino acids long. From germline, CDR1 is WSHSY and CDR2 SAAADI. The CDR3 here is CASSDGMTGIQEKLFF. For the CDR3, the DNA is TGCGCCAGCAGCGACGGAATGACAGGTATTCAGGAAAAACTGTTTTTT.

This rearrangement joins TRBV28 to TRBJ2-2; D is unresolved. The CDR3 has 14 residues. With 8 bases removed from V and 4 bases from J, the gap between germline ends came to 14 bases. Per the germline V gene, CDR1 is MDHEN and CDR2 is SYDVKM. CDR3 region: CASLRLGRTGELFF. The DNA of the CDR3 is TGTGCCAGCCTCAGGCTGGGTCGCACCGGGGAGCTGTTTTTT.